This T cell receptor beta chain was captured by sequencing in a study of blood T cell repertoires in COVID-19 (dated by TCRdb to the early 2020s). Study-wide context: Collaborator samples came from the United States, Italy and Spain and covered acute and convalescent phases of COVID-19. The repertoires were released in a freely available public database intended as a resource for research on the immune response to SARS-CoV-2. Subjects who had been exposed to COVID-19, were actively infected with it, or had recovered from it provided the deeply sampled blood TCRbeta repertoires that made up the dataset. The prospective study material was composed of cDNA or gDNA derived from T cells, B-cell-depleted T cells, or PBMCs. The samples were drawn from two sources: the first 160 participants of the ongoing ImmuneRACE study, and about 1,300 subjects contributed by 6 global collaborators. Sample metadata almost always included a de-identified subject ID, COVID-19 status, age in years and sex. Where available, HLA class I and class II types were taken from metadata supplied by the sample provider and were not determined by assay-based typing.

Measured from the cysteine to the phenylalanine, the CDR3 is 15 residues long. Just the 45-base CDR3 DNA is kept, in frame starting at base 1. CDR1 SGHTA and CDR2 FQGTGA are derived from the germline V gene. The germline V and J ends show losses of 6 bases and 7 bases respectively, and no gene match explains 9 bases of the junction. TCRbeta CDR3 regions were amplified from genomic DNA using the immunoSEQ Assay, a bias-controlled multiplex PCR. In the source study's methods: Nucleated cell counts per sample were estimated from amplification of reference gene primers within the assay. To quantify the absolute abundance of each unique TCRbeta CDR3 rearrangement, sequence reads were collapsed and filtered. Productive Simpson clonality was computed per sample as the square root of Simpson's diversity index over productive rearrangements. Here the immuneACCESS table is served through TCRdb, limited to in-frame sequences with V and J called. Missing clones are a known gap in these copies; in checked studies unresolved V genes cover under half, and the rest lacks a known reason. D and trimming were read from the DNA, whereas the V and J calls and clone size are those reported in that table. This sample comprises 200,000 or so clones, approximately 80% of them detected only once. About 10% of the sample is in the top ten clones.

Collaborating institutions collected whole blood in K2EDTA tubes following their own protocols. For TCRbeta analysis, collaborator samples were shipped as frozen whole blood, as isolated PBMCs, or as DNA extracted from either sample type. Remarks on this clone: Its antigen remains unidentified. No base quality values were provided; no much bigger clone lies one nucleotide off.

Points the paper makes about the study in general: The amount of clinical and demographic metadata varied by source and participant and was provided uncurated.

This TCR came from a woman aged 80 or over with acute or convalescent COVID-19. Specimen: peripheral blood. The chain is made from TRBV7-3 and TRBJ2-1; 10 bases in the middle match TRBD2. The CDR3 corresponds to CASSPLAGVKNEQFF. The nucleotides are TGTGCCAGCAGTCCCCTAGCGGGAGTCAAAAATGAGCAGTTCTTC.